A single sample gave rise to the 16 T cell receptor beta chains below, sequenced in a study of T cell responses to AZD1222 COVID-19 vaccine. The protocol was immunoSEQ multiplex PCR, while the TCRdb copy is restricted to in-frame clones and leaves out a portion. Of over 8,000 clones detected, 88% appear once; the ten largest clones hold about 7%. The source was peripheral blood, collected 28 days after the second AZD1222 dose. The receptors were gathered from an adult who received the AZD1222 COVID-19 vaccine.

V and J are TRBV9 and TRBJ2-1; D gene uncertain. Germline CDR1 and CDR2: SGDLS and YYNGEE. V was pared by 3 bases and J by 8 bases, with 15 bases between. The CDR3 contains 14 residues. The CDR3, as DNA: TGTGCCAGCAGCGCAAGGACGGGCGGTTATGAGCAGTTCTTC. Residues: CASSARTGGYEQFF.

This chain connects TRBV6-5 to TRBJ2-1; TRBD2 agrees at 10 bases. J was trimmed by 3 bases and V by 8 bases; bases with no gene match: 7. CDR1 is MNHEY, CDR2 SVGAGI, per germline. The CDR3 runs 15 residues. CDR3 in DNA: TGTGCCAGCCAAAACCTAGCGGGGGACTACAATGAGCAGTTCTTC. Its protein product is CASQNLAGDYNEQFF.

The chain links TRBV19 to TRBJ2-5, with D uncertain. Trimming stripped 6 bases from V and 0 bases from J, with 14 bases between. The germline V gene has CDR1 LNHDA and CDR2 SQIVND (reference sequence). The CDR3 extends over 15 amino acids. CDR3 DNA sequence: TGTGCCAGTAGAGGCCGCGGTTCGTACCAAGAGACCCAGTACTTC. Its translation is CASRGRGSYQETQYF.

The genes are TRBV3-1 (or the pseudogene TRBV3-2) and TRBJ1-3; D uncertain. CDR3 length: 13 residues. The V gene's germline CDR1 is LGHDT and CDR2 YNNKEL (reference sequence). The ends were cut back, 5 bases at V and 8 bases at J, with 13 bases in the middle. The CDR3 coding sequence is TGTGCCAGCAGCTACGTAGGCGTACACACCATATATTTT. Protein: CASSYVGVHTIYF.

V and J are TRBV19 and TRBJ1-2, with D hard to call. The CDR3 sequence is 14 residues long. Trimming removed 5 bases from V and 0 bases from J, with 10 bases in between. CDR1 LNHDA and CDR2 SQIVND come from the germline V gene (reference sequence). CDR3 coding DNA: TGTGCCAGTAGTCCGAGGACTGCTAACTATGGCTACACCTTC. Protein: CASSPRTANYGYTF.

In this sample, this clone turned up once. The chain couples TRBV30 to TRBJ2-7; 7 positions agree with TRBD1. The CDR3 is 13 amino acids. The germline gives CDR1 GTSNPN, CDR2 SVGIG (reference sequence). V lost 0 bases to trimming and J lost 6 bases; unmatched junction nucleotides: 5. The CDR3 bases are TGTGCCTGGAGTGTGGACAGGCGCGCCGAGCAGTACTTC. Its protein is CAWSVDRRAEQYF.

The chain uses TRBV5-1 and TRBJ2-1, with 10 nucleotides matching TRBD2. With V trimmed by 2 bases and J by 4 bases, 3 bases remained unmatched. This CDR3 has 15 amino acids. The germline V gene encodes CDR1 SGHRS and CDR2 YFSETQ. CDR3 protein: CASSLISGGYNEQFF. CDR3 nucleotides: TGCGCCAGCAGCTTAATTAGCGGGGGGTACAATGAGCAGTTCTTC.

This chain joins TRBV19 and TRBJ2-7; possible D gene TRBD1, 6 bases. Trimming removed 0 bases from V and 7 bases from J, with 16 bases in between. The CDR3 consists of 15 residues. Germline loops: CDR1 LNHDA, CDR2 SQIVND (reference sequence). DNA for the CDR3: TGTGCCAGTAGTATAGATCTACAGGGAAACAGTGAGCAGTACTTC. This gives the protein CASSIDLQGNSEQYF. Supplemented by reference TRBV19 and TRBJ2-7, the full variable domain reads DGGITQSPKYLFRKEGQNVTLSCEQNLNHDAMYWYRQDPGQGLRLIYYSQIVNDFQKGDIAEGYSVSREKKESFPLTVTSAQKNPTAFYLCASSIDLQGNSEQYFGPGTRLTVT.

With respect to this clone: An end of the junction does not agree with germline; a read error may underlie this. V and J are TRBV7-7 and TRBJ2-1; D gene ambiguous. Germline CDR1 is SSHAT and CDR2 is FNYEAQ (reference sequence). CDR3 length: 15 amino acids. This chain's CDR3 is CASSFLAGPDNEQFF. The CDR3 DNA is TGTGCTAGCAGCTTCCTCGCTGGGCCTGACAATGAGCAGTTCTTC.

The CDR3 sequence is CASSGGNGYTF. In DNA, the CDR3 is TGTGCCAGCAGCGGGGGTAATGGCTACACCTTC. V usage is TRBV6-5 and J usage is TRBJ1-2; tentatively, D is TRBD1 (5 bases). The CDR3 extends over 11 amino acids. Germline V gene lookup returns CDR1 MNHEY and CDR2 SVGAGI. The ends were cut back, 6 bases at V and 6 bases at J, with 8 bases in the middle.

This clone was picked up one time. V usage is TRBV24-1 and J usage is TRBJ2-5, with D tentatively TRBD2 (6 bases). The germline gives CDR1 KGHDR, CDR2 SFDVKD. The CDR3 length is 18 residues. V lost 4 bases and J 1 base, leaving 21 bases between the germline ends. CDR3 sequence: CATSDPTLGGGVQETQYF. CDR3 nucleotide sequence: TGTGCCACCAGTGACCCAACCCTTGGAGGAGGGGTCCAAGAGACCCAGTACTTC.

V is TRBV11-1 and J is TRBJ2-7; D not resolved. V gave up 1 base and J gave up 0 bases, with 13 bases separating them. The CDR3 is 16 residues long. Looked up from germline, CDR1 is SGHAT and CDR2 is FQDESV (reference sequence). In DNA form, the CDR3 reads TGTGCCAGCAGCTTAGAAGGAAAGGACCCCTCCTACGAGCAGTACTTC. It encodes CASSLEGKDPSYEQYF.

V usage is TRBV5-1 and J usage is TRBJ1-2; possibly TRBD1 for D (6 bases). Between the trimmed V and J ends, which lost 5 bases and 4 bases, there was a span of 9 bases. The length of the CDR3 is 12 residues. CDR1 SGHRS and CDR2 YFSETQ come from the germline V gene. The chain's CDR3 is CASSPDSYGYTF. The CDR3 DNA follows: TGCGCCAGCAGTCCGGACAGCTATGGCTACACCTTC. The entire variable domain, with the rest obtained from reference TRBV5-1 and TRBJ1-2, is as follows: KAGVTQTPRYLIKTRGQQVTLSCSPISGHRSVSWYQQTPGQGLQFLFEYFSETQRNKGNFPGRFSGRQFSNSRSEMNVSTLELGDSALYLCASSPDSYGYTFGSGTRLTVV.

V usage is TRBV28 and J usage is TRBJ2-7; D unresolved. Germline CDR1 is MDHEN and CDR2 is SYDVKM. This CDR3 has 12 residues. Trimming removed 7 bases at V and 3 bases at J, with 10 bases between. CDR3 DNA sequence: TGTGCCAGCAAGGCAGGTATCTACGAGCAGTACTTC. Amino acids: CASKAGIYEQYF. The full variable domain, in which reference TRBV28 and TRBJ2-7 provide the parts outside the CDR3, is DVKVTQSSRYLVKRTGEKVFLECVQDMDHENMFWYRQDPGLGLRLIYFSYDVKMKEKGDIPEGYSVSREKKERFSLILESASTNQTSMYLCASKAGIYEQYFGPGTRLTVT.

This rearrangement joins TRBV27 to TRBJ1-2; 9 positions match TRBD1. CDR3 length equals 13 residues. The V gene's germline CDR1 is MNHEY and CDR2 SMNVEV (reference sequence). J was trimmed by 2 bases and V by 9 bases; bases with no gene match: 4. In nucleotides, the CDR3 is TGTGCCAGGATGGGACAGGGAAACTATGGCTACACCTTC. This codes for CARMGQGNYGYTF.

CDR3 residues: CASSLGDSGEQYF. The CDR3 DNA reads TGCGCCAGCAGCTTGGGGGATTCGGGGGAGCAGTACTTC. This chain connects TRBV5-1 to TRBJ2-7; tentative D call: TRBD2 (5 bases). The CDR3 loop spans 13 amino acids. V lost 0 bases, J lost 7 bases, and 11 bases lay in between. Germline loops: CDR1 SGHRS, CDR2 YFSETQ.